The 6 T cell receptor beta chains below all came from one sample that was sequenced in a study of shared clonotypes between healthy human individuals. Positively selected for CCR7, the CD45RO-negative cells used as naive CD8 cells excluded terminally differentiated effector memory CD45RA+ cells. Sequencing was performed with immunoSEQ multiplex PCR; in TCRdb, only in-frame clones are kept and a portion is missing. This table holds hundreds of thousands of clones, roughly 98% found once. The sample taken for sequencing was naive CD8+ T cells sorted from blood. These TCRs come from a man between 25 and 39 years old in good health.

The chain joins TRBV29-1 to TRBJ2-2, with D maybe TRBD2 (5 bases). The CDR3 is 13 residues long. Trimming took off 5 bases at V and 4 bases at J, with 11 bases between the two ends. Germline CDR1 is SQVTM and CDR2 is ANQGSEA. The CDR3 sequence is CSVTGSITGELFF. Written as DNA, the CDR3 is TGCAGCGTTACGGGGTCGATCACCGGGGAGCTGTTTTTT.

This clone occurred once. V is TRBV19 and J is TRBJ2-5, with TRBD1 matching 8 bases. The CDR3 extends over 15 amino acids. The germline CDR1 and CDR2 sequences are LNHDA and SQIVND (reference sequence). V lost 3 bases, J lost 5 bases, and 8 bases stayed unmatched. The DNA for the CDR3 is TGTGCCAGTAGTATGAGTCAGGGGGCATTTGAGACCCAGTACTTC. Translating gives CASSMSQGAFETQYF.

The V gene is TRBV13, the J gene TRBJ2-7; D might be TRBD1 or TRBD2, each matching 5 bases. Germline assignment: CDR1 PRHDT and CDR2 FYEKMQ (reference sequence). The V end was cut by 4 bases, the J end by 2 bases, with 12 bases between. This CDR3 spans 14 amino acids. Here the CDR3 reads CASSSRGGTYEQYF. For the CDR3, the DNA is TGTGCCAGCAGCTCCCGTGGGGGAACCTACGAGCAGTACTTC. Looking up the rest from reference TRBV13 and TRBJ2-7 gives the full variable domain: AAGVIQSPRHLIKEKRETATLKCYPIPRHDTVYWYQQGPGQDPQFLISFYEKMQSDKGSIPDRFSAQQFSDYHSELNMSSLELGDSALYFCASSSRGGTYEQYFGPGTRLTVT.

The chain uses TRBV28 and TRBJ2-7, with a possible D match to TRBD2 (6 bases). V was shortened by 6 bases and J by 2 bases, with 20 bases between the two germline ends. Germline V gene lookup returns CDR1 MDHEN and CDR2 SYDVKM. The CDR3 is 16 residues long. The chain's CDR3 is CASSLLPSAGPYEQYF. CDR3 coding DNA: TGTGCCAGCAGCCTCCTGCCTAGCGCTGGTCCCTACGAGCAGTACTTC.

The J gene is TRBJ2-7, the V gene TRBV2, with 7 bases identical to TRBD1. The CDR3 has 15 residues. Per the germline V gene, CDR1 is SNHLY and CDR2 is FYNNEI. V shed 7 bases, J shed 2 bases, and the junction held 11 bases outside the gene matches. CDR3 sequence: CASKRRDSLAYEQYF. The CDR3, as DNA: TGTGCCAGCAAGCGCCGGGACAGCCTTGCCTACGAGCAGTACTTC.

The CDR3 DNA is TGTGCCAGCAGTCTTTCAGGGGGCGTCTTCTACGAGCAGTACTTC. Protein: CASSLSGGVFYEQYF. V gene TRBV13 combines with J gene TRBJ2-7; 8 bases align to TRBD1. J gave up 3 bases and V 6 bases, and 10 bases lay outside the gene matches. Germline V gene lookup returns CDR1 PRHDT and CDR2 FYEKMQ (reference sequence). There are 15 residues in the CDR3. The full variable domain, completed using reference TRBV13 and TRBJ2-7, is AAGVIQSPRHLIKEKRETATLKCYPIPRHDTVYWYQQGPGQDPQFLISFYEKMQSDKGSIPDRFSAQQFSDYHSELNMSSLELGDSALYFCASSLSGGVFYEQYFGPGTRLTVT.